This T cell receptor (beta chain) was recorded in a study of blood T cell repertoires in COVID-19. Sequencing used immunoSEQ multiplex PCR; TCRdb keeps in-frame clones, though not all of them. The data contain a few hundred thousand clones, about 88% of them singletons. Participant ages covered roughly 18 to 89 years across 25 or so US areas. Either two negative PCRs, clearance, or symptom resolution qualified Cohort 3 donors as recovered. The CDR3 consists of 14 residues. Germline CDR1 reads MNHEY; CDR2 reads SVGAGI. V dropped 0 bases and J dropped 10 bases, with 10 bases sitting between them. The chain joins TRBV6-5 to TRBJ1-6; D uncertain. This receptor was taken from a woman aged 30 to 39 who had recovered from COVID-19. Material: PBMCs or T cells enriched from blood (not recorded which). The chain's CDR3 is CASSYSQEASPLHF. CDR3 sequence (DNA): TGTGCCAGCAGTTACTCGCAGGAGGCGTCACCCCTCCACTTT.